Below, 15 T cell receptor beta chains from the same sample are listed, as sequenced in a study of blood T cell repertoires in COVID-19. Sequenced by immunoSEQ multiplex PCR; TCRdb stores in-frame clones only, minus some. Among about 160,000 clones listed, roughly 80% were seen once. Sequenced input: PBMCs or T cells enriched from blood (not recorded which). The receptors were sampled from a woman in her fifties or sixties who had recovered from COVID-19.

This clone has only a few counts. The V gene is TRBV27, the J gene TRBJ1-2; 7 bases map to TRBD1. Germline V gives CDR1 MNHEY, CDR2 SMNVEV (reference sequence). This CDR3 is 16 amino acids long. V gave up 2 bases and J gave up 2 bases; unmatched junction bases: 8. Here the CDR3 reads CASSLGRPGGNYGYTF. The CDR3 nucleotides are TGTGCCAGCAGTTTAGGCCGCCCAGGGGGAAACTATGGCTACACCTTC.

The gene calls are TRBV9 and TRBJ2-7; a weak D match, TRBD1 (6 bases). CDR1 SGDLS and CDR2 YYNGEE come from the germline V gene. CDR3 length: 14 residues. V lost 3 bases and J 2 bases, leaving 12 bases between the germline ends. CDR3 region: CASSATGSTYEQYF. CDR3 sequence (DNA): TGTGCCAGCAGCGCCACAGGGTCCACCTACGAGCAGTACTTC.

In its sample, this clone was seen a few times. This sequence joins TRBV5-1 and TRBJ1-2; 7 nucleotides match TRBD1. Losses at the gene ends were 0 bases for V and 4 bases for J; bases not matched to a gene: 3. The CDR3 totals 14 residues. Germline CDR1 is SGHRS and CDR2 is YFSETQ. CDR3 protein: CASSLAGGGYGYTF. CDR3 DNA sequence: TGCGCCAGCAGCTTGGCAGGGGGTGGCTATGGCTACACCTTC.

The rearrangement links TRBV19 to TRBJ2-6; D is unclear. Trimming shortened V by 1 base and J by 0 bases, and 7 bases separated the two germline ends. The CDR3 contains 16 residues. CDR1 LNHDA and CDR2 SQIVND come from the germline V gene (reference sequence). This CDR3 reads CASSIVQTSGANVLTF. In DNA form, the CDR3 reads TGTGCCAGTAGTATAGTACAGACCTCTGGGGCCAACGTCCTGACTTTC.

This clone was picked up one time. The chain carries TRBV5-6 and TRBJ2-7; 8 bases agree with TRBD2. The CDR3 is 15 amino acids. Looked up from germline, CDR1 is SGHDT and CDR2 is YYEEEE. Losses at the gene ends were 2 bases for V and 1 base for J; bases not matched to a gene: 5. CDR3 coding DNA: TGTGCCAGCAGCTTCGGTACTAGCGGTTCCTACGAGCAGTACTTC. Translation gives CASSFGTSGSYEQYF.

The chain carries TRBV25-1 and TRBJ2-3; D gene unclear. The CDR3 contains 12 residues. Trimming stripped 6 bases from V and 4 bases from J, with 8 bases between. CDR1 and CDR2 (germline): MGHDK, SYGVNS. CDR3 coding DNA: TGTGCCAGCAGCAGATTTTCAGATACGCAGTATTTT. Amino acid sequence: CASSRFSDTQYF.

V is TRBV18 and J is TRBJ2-7; the match to TRBD2 covers 8 bases. Germline V gene data show CDR1 as KGHSH and CDR2 as LQKENI. V lost 4 bases and J lost 7; bases outside the gene matches: 6. CDR3 size: 13 residues. The CDR3 DNA reads TGTGCCAGCTCACGCGGGACTAGAGAAGAGCAGTACTTC. Its protein is CASSRGTREEQYF. The variable domain in full, with the rest retrieved from reference TRBV18 and TRBJ2-7, is NAGVMQNPRHLVRRRGQEARLRCSPMKGHSHVYWYRQLPEEGLKFMVYLQKENIIDESGMPKERFSAEFPKEGPSILRIQQVVRGDSAAYFCASSRGTREEQYFGPGTRLTVT.

The table lists this clone with a count of one. V usage is TRBV2 and J usage is TRBJ2-1; 9 bases map to TRBD1. Per germline, CDR1 SNHLY and CDR2 FYNNEI. The CDR3 is 16 residues long. J gave up 8 bases and V 4 bases, and 12 bases lay outside the gene matches. CDR3 in amino acids: CASSVGGQGTVDEQFF. As DNA, the CDR3 is TGTGCCAGCAGTGTTGGAGGACAGGGGACCGTGGATGAGCAGTTCTTC. The complete variable domain, with remaining parts taken from reference TRBV2 and TRBJ2-1, reads EPEVTQTPSHQVTQMGQEVILRCVPISNHLYFYWYRQILGQKVEFLVSFYNNEISEKSEIFDDQFSVERPDGSNFTLKIRSTKLEDSAMYFCASSVGGQGTVDEQFFGPGTRLTVL.

About this clone: The identical CDR3 is also encoded by other nucleotide sequences in the sample. This chain links TRBV5-1 with TRBJ2-5; tentatively, D is TRBD1 (6 bases). V dropped 1 base and J dropped 4 bases, with 8 bases sitting between them. CDR1 is SGHRS, CDR2 YFSETQ, per germline. This CDR3 has 13 amino acids. The CDR3 DNA follows: TGCGCCAGCAGCTTGAGGGGGAGAGAGACCCAGTACTTC. Translating gives CASSLRGRETQYF.

The chain employs TRBV5-1 and TRBJ2-2, with D perhaps TRBD1 (5 bases). This CDR3 contains 14 residues. V gave up 0 bases and J gave up 5 bases, with 8 bases separating them. The germline CDR1 and CDR2 sequences are SGHRS and YFSETQ. The DNA for the CDR3 is TGCGCCAGCAGCTTGGGACAGAGGACCGGGGAGCTGTTTTTT. Protein sequence: CASSLGQRTGELFF.

Only a few counts were recorded for this clone. J is TRBJ1-4 and V is TRBV5-1; 10 bases are shared with TRBD1. CDR1 SGHRS and CDR2 YFSETQ come from the germline V gene. The trim removed 3 bases at V and 8 bases at J, leaving 7 bases unmatched. The CDR3 totals 15 residues. The DNA for the CDR3 is TGCGCCAGCAGCTCGTTCGGACAGGGGGGAGAAAAACTGTTTTTT. This gives the protein CASSSFGQGGEKLFF.

This chain's CDR3 is CASSQDPLAGGVKETQYF. CDR3 DNA: TGTGCCAGCAGCCAAGATCCACTGGCGGGGGGAGTAAAAGAGACCCAGTACTTC. This sequence joins TRBV4-2 and TRBJ2-5; the match to TRBD2 covers 8 bases. Per the germline V gene, CDR1 is LGHNA and CDR2 is YNFKEQ. With 0 bases clipped from V and 3 bases from J, the junction kept 12 bases outside the gene matches. CDR3 length: 18 amino acids.

The V gene is TRBV9, the J gene TRBJ1-1; D gene ambiguous. CDR3 size: 14 residues. CDR1 is SGDLS, CDR2 YYNGEE, per germline. Trimming pared 4 bases from V and 1 base from J, leaving 11 bases between. This CDR3 reads CASSPQIRNTEAFF. CDR3 DNA: TGTGCCAGCAGCCCCCAGATTCGGAACACTGAAGCTTTCTTT.

The J gene is TRBJ2-2, the V gene TRBV29-1; no clear D. The V end was cut by 4 bases, the J end by 3 bases, with 3 bases between. Germline CDR1 and CDR2: SQVTM and ANQGSEA. CDR3 length: 11 amino acids. The CDR3 protein is CSVGDTGELFF. The CDR3 region has the DNA TGCAGCGTTGGCGACACCGGGGAGCTGTTTTTT.

This clone was detected only once. The chain's CDR3 is CATSLGAGELFF. CDR3 nucleotide sequence: TGTGCCACCAGCCTCGGGGCCGGGGAGCTGTTTTTT. The chain couples TRBV15 to TRBJ2-2, with D possibly TRBD2 on 5 matching bases. V lost 5 bases and J 6 bases, leaving 7 bases between the germline ends. The V gene's germline CDR1 is LNHNV and CDR2 YYDKDF (reference sequence). There are 12 residues in the CDR3.